This T cell receptor beta chain was profiled in a study of graft-versus-host responses after intestinal transplantation. Looked up from germline, CDR1 is LNHNV and CDR2 is YYDKDF (reference sequence). Trimming stripped 0 bases from V and 5 bases from J, with 14 bases between. The CDR3 has 15 residues. Using immunoSEQ multiplex PCR, the repertoire was profiled, and TCRdb retains in-frame clones only, with some absent. The sample lists 60,000 to 75,000 clones, around 89% occurring once. Remarks on this clone: The antigen is unknown.

This chain links TRBV15 with TRBJ2-7, with a weak D call TRBD1 (7 bases). Sequenced here: unstimulated CD8+ T cells sorted from spleen or lymph node cells, sampled before intestinal transplant. The sequence was collected from a human donor who received an intestinal transplant. In DNA form, the CDR3 reads TGTGCCACCAGCAGAGACCGCAGGGGGGTCGACGAGCAGTACTTC. Residues: CATSRDRRGVDEQYF. Full variable domain (missing parts from reference TRBV15 and TRBJ2-7): DAMVIQNPRYQVTQFGKPVTLSCSQTLNHNVMYWYQQKSSQAPKLLFHYYDKDFNNEADTPDNFQSRRPNTSFCFLDIRSPGLGDTAMYLCATSRDRRGVDEQYFGPGTRLTVT.